This T cell receptor beta chain stems from a study of blood T cell repertoires in COVID-19. The germline V gene has CDR1 MGHDK and CDR2 SYGVNS. The CDR3 spans 18 residues. J was trimmed by 2 bases and V by 2 bases; bases with no gene match: 11. The protocol was immunoSEQ multiplex PCR, while the TCRdb copy is restricted to in-frame clones and leaves out a portion. The sample has a few hundred thousand clones, approximately 90% seen once. The J gene is TRBJ2-2, the V gene TRBV25-1; 7 positions agree with TRBD1. This receptor was taken from a young woman who had recovered from COVID-19. The sample consisted of PBMCs or T cells enriched from blood (not recorded which). The CDR3 bases are TGTGCCAGCAGTGAAACCTTGAGAAGGGGGCGCAACACCGGGGAGCTGTTTTTT. This codes for CASSETLRRGRNTGELFF.